The clone carrying this T cell receptor (beta chain) was recorded once. Its antigen is undetermined. Germline assignment: CDR1 SGDLS and CDR2 YYNGEE. This CDR3 is 15 amino acids long. V lost 4 bases, J lost 0 bases, and 4 bases stayed unmatched. The PCR ran on 60 Vbeta and 13 Jbeta primers. Produced via immunoSEQ multiplex PCR; TCRdb's table is partial and in-frame only. In the table there are about 160,000 clones, about four fifths of which are singletons. The data are from a study of cytomegalovirus exposure and HLA in healthy donors. Whole-study findings and limits: Reportedly, TCR beta sequences accurately predicted HLA-A and HLA-B alleles in most subjects. Presence/absence analyses supposed approximately even sequencing depth among donors.

The chain has TRBV9 and TRBJ2-3; 8 bases fit TRBD1. The sequenced material came from PBMCs. The sequence was collected from a girl between 10 and 17 years old in good health and CMV-seropositive. The CDR3 bases are TGTGCCAGCAGCCCGGGACAGGTGAGCACAGATACGCAGTATTTT. Encoded protein: CASSPGQVSTDTQYF.